Below are 21 T cell receptor beta chains sequenced from a single sample in a study of blood T cell repertoires in COVID-19. Using immunoSEQ multiplex PCR, the repertoire was profiled, and TCRdb retains in-frame clones only, with some absent. The top ten clones hold under 5.5% of a sample with some 140,000 clones, roughly 84% of them seen once. The sample taken for sequencing was PBMCs or T cells enriched from blood (not recorded which). The receptors shown here come from a man aged 35-49 years with acute COVID-19.

To note about this clone: The same CDR3 is also encoded by other DNA sequences in this sample. This chain uses TRBV19 with TRBJ2-7; D uncertain. The CDR3 spans 14 residues. Germline V gene lookup returns CDR1 LNHDA and CDR2 SQIVND (reference sequence). Trimming removed 3 bases from V and 1 base from J, with 10 bases in between. The CDR3: CASSIGPGSYEQYF. CDR3 nucleotides: TGTGCCAGTAGTATTGGTCCCGGTTCCTACGAGCAGTACTTC.

The V call is TRBV4-3, the J call TRBJ2-7; D uncertain. CDR1 is LGHNA, CDR2 YSLEER, per germline. The CDR3 runs to 14 residues. Trimming removed 6 bases from V and 6 bases from J, with 18 bases in between. The DNA for the CDR3 is TGCGCCAGCAGGGGTTCAGCCGCCTCGGGCGAGCAGTACTTC. Amino acid sequence: CASRGSAASGEQYF.

V gene TRBV19 combines with J gene TRBJ1-1; D is unresolved. Germline CDR1 is LNHDA and CDR2 is SQIVND (reference sequence). V lost 5 bases and J 3 bases, leaving 7 bases between the germline ends. The CDR3 runs to 12 residues. The CDR3 DNA reads TGTGCCAGTAGTTTTCGGGACACTGAAGCTTTCTTT. Its protein is CASSFRDTEAFF. The variable domain in full, completed from reference TRBV19 and TRBJ1-1, reads DGGITQSPKYLFRKEGQNVTLSCEQNLNHDAMYWYRQDPGQGLRLIYYSQIVNDFQKGDIAEGYSVSREKKESFPLTVTSAQKNPTAFYLCASSFRDTEAFFGQGTRLTVV.

The rearrangement joins TRBV5-4 to TRBJ1-4; unclear D gene. Germline CDR1 SGHNT, CDR2 YYREEE (reference sequence). The CDR3 contains 14 residues. V lost 0 bases, J lost 0 bases, and 3 bases lay in between. Here the CDR3 reads CASSLDSTNEKLFF. In nucleotides, the CDR3 is TGTGCCAGCAGCTTGGACTCAACTAATGAAAAACTGTTTTTT. The full variable domain, with the rest looked up from reference TRBV5-4 and TRBJ1-4, is ETGVTQSPTHLIKTRGQQVTLRCSSQSGHNTVSWYQQALGQGPQFIFQYYREEENGRGNFPPRFSGLQFPNYSSELNVNALELDDSALYLCASSLDSTNEKLFFGSGTQLSVL.

The chain recombines TRBV7-2 with TRBJ2-1, with D perhaps matching TRBD2 (5 bases). V lost 5 bases to trimming and J lost 6 bases, with 14 bases between them. The germline V gene has CDR1 SGHTA and CDR2 FQGNSA. There are 14 residues in the CDR3. The CDR3 DNA reads TGTGCCAGCAGCCCGACCGGGGTTTTCAATGAGCAGTTCTTC. Its protein product is CASSPTGVFNEQFF.

The chain joins TRBV3-1 (or the pseudogene TRBV3-2) to TRBJ1-2; 8 bases agree with TRBD1. The CDR3 is 14 amino acids. V shed 5 bases and J 4 bases; nucleotides not matched to a gene: 6. In germline, CDR1 is LGHDT, CDR2 YNNKEL (reference sequence). In DNA, the CDR3 is TGTGCCAGCAGCTCAGCGACAGGGGCCTATGGCTACACCTTC. Protein sequence: CASSSATGAYGYTF.

The genes are TRBV7-6 and TRBJ2-5; tentative D call: TRBD2 (6 bases). The V end was cut by 1 base, the J end by 4 bases, with 22 bases between. The germline gives CDR1 SGHVS, CDR2 FNYEAQ. The length of the CDR3 is 18 residues. The CDR3 is CASSLEGFAPGVGETQYF. Written as DNA, the CDR3 is TGTGCCAGCAGCTTAGAAGGTTTCGCTCCGGGGGTGGGAGAGACCCAGTACTTC.

In DNA form, the CDR3 reads TGTGCCAGCAGTCAACAGGAGGGGGAGCAGTACTTC. Its translation: CASSQQEGEQYF. The J gene is TRBJ2-7, the V gene TRBV12-3 or TRBV12-4, with D tentatively TRBD2 (6 bases). V was cut by 5 bases and J by 7 bases, with 12 bases left in between. This CDR3 spans 12 amino acids.

This clone was observed a single time. The chain combines TRBV19 with TRBJ1-5; D gene unclear. The CDR3 has 12 amino acids. CDR1 is LNHDA, CDR2 SQIVND, per germline (reference sequence). Trimming pared 3 bases from V and 5 bases from J, leaving 5 bases between. CDR3 sequence: CASSIADQPQHF. CDR3 DNA sequence: TGTGCCAGTAGTATCGCGGATCAGCCCCAGCATTTT.

This chain uses TRBV3-1 (or the pseudogene TRBV3-2) with TRBJ1-2; D is unresolved. The CDR3 length is 15 residues. Germline V CDR1 and CDR2: LGHDT, YNNKEL (reference sequence). V was shortened by 0 bases and J by 0 bases, with 8 bases between the two germline ends. DNA of the CDR3: TGTGCCAGCAGCCAAGATTCCGGGGCTAACTATGGCTACACCTTC. It is translated as CASSQDSGANYGYTF.

CDR3 bases: TGCGCCAGCAGCCTGTCAACGGGAGACACCGGGGAGCTGTTTTTT. This gives the protein CASSLSTGDTGELFF. The chain carries TRBV5-1 and TRBJ2-2; perhaps TRBD2 as D (6 bases). The CDR3 runs 15 residues. V dropped 4 bases and J dropped 3 bases, with 13 bases sitting between them. CDR1 and CDR2 (germline): SGHRS, YFSETQ.

The V call is TRBV4-1, the J call TRBJ1-3, with D unresolved. Trimming took 4 bases from V and 1 from J, leaving 8 bases between them. This CDR3 spans 14 amino acids. Germline CDR1 reads MGHRA; CDR2 reads YSYEKL. CDR3 sequence: CASSLSESGNTIYF. The CDR3 region has the DNA TGCGCCAGCAGCCTTTCGGAGTCTGGAAACACCATATATTTT.

V gene TRBV3-1 (or the pseudogene TRBV3-2) combines with J gene TRBJ2-5; no firm D call. This CDR3 spans 14 amino acids. Trimming took off 2 bases at V and 1 base at J, with 8 bases between the two ends. CDR1 and CDR2 (germline): LGHDT, YNNKEL (reference sequence). The CDR3 protein is CASSQKGGQETQYF. The CDR3 DNA is TGTGCCAGCAGCCAAAAAGGCGGCCAAGAGACCCAGTACTTC.

This clone occurred once. The V and J genes are TRBV4-1 and TRBJ2-7; D unclear. Germline CDR1 and CDR2: MGHRA and YSYEKL. Trimming took off 0 bases at V and 2 bases at J, with 5 bases between the two ends. The length of the CDR3 is 13 residues. The CDR3 region is CASSQESTYEQYF. CDR3 nucleotides: TGCGCCAGCAGCCAAGAGAGTACCTACGAGCAGTACTTC.

This chain connects TRBV24-1 to TRBJ2-7; maybe TRBD2 (5 bases). Germline CDR1 and CDR2: KGHDR and SFDVKD. Deletions cut 4 bases from V and 3 bases from J, with 15 bases between. The CDR3 extends over 15 amino acids. Here the CDR3 reads CATSDSGGSVYEQYF. The CDR3 nucleotides read TGTGCCACCAGTGACTCCGGTGGGAGCGTCTACGAGCAGTACTTC.

The genes are TRBV11-2 and TRBJ1-1; the match to TRBD1 covers 10 bases. Germline CDR1 SGHAT, CDR2 FQNNGV. The CDR3 length is 13 residues. Trimming took 6 bases from V and 6 from J; bases not matched to a gene: 4. The CDR3 DNA is TGTGCCAGCAGAAGACAGGGGGCGGCTGAAGCTTTCTTT. It is translated as CASRRQGAAEAFF.

Here the CDR3 DNA reads TGTGCCAGTAGTCCCGGCGGCCTCGGGCAAGAGACCCAGTACTTC. Amino acids: CASSPGGLGQETQYF. J is TRBJ2-5 and V is TRBV19; D unresolved. Germline loops: CDR1 LNHDA, CDR2 SQIVND (reference sequence). V was trimmed by 5 bases and J by 2 bases, leaving 15 bases between them. CDR3 length: 15 amino acids.

The chain links TRBV11-3 to TRBJ2-1, with D perhaps matching TRBD2 (6 bases). The CDR3 contains 16 residues. Trimming shortened V by 2 bases and J by 4 bases, and 15 bases separated the two germline ends. The V gene's germline CDR1 is SGHNT and CDR2 YENEEA. DNA for the CDR3: TGTGCCAGCAGCTTATACTCTAGCGCAACGTACAATGAGCAGTTCTTC. Amino acid sequence: CASSLYSSATYNEQFF.

The rearrangement links TRBV7-8 to TRBJ2-7; D possibly corresponds to TRBD1 (5 bases). CDR1 is SGHVS and CDR2 is FQNEAQ in the germline V gene. This CDR3 comprises 14 residues. V gave up 5 bases and J gave up 0 bases, with 11 bases separating them. The CDR3 sequence is CASSATGYSYEQYF. The CDR3 DNA reads as TGTGCCAGCAGCGCCACAGGATACTCCTACGAGCAGTACTTC. The complete variable domain, with remaining parts taken from reference TRBV7-8 and TRBJ2-7, reads GAGVSQSPRYKVAKRGQDVALRCDPISGHVSLFWYQQALGQGPEFLTYFQNEAQLDKSGLPSDRFFAERPEGSVSTLKIQRTQQEDSAVYLCASSATGYSYEQYFGPGTRLTVT.

The chain combines TRBV9 with TRBJ2-3; 11 bases map to TRBD2. The CDR3 has 18 amino acids. Germline V gene data show CDR1 as SGDLS and CDR2 as YYNGEE. V trimming: 3 bases; J trimming: 0 bases; junction bases outside the gene matches: 9. The CDR3 DNA reads TGTGCCAGCAGCGCCCTTACTAGCGGGGGTTATAGCACAGATACGCAGTATTTT. It translates to CASSALTSGGYSTDTQYF.

This clone was observed a single time. This chain joins TRBV7-2 and TRBJ1-1; TRBD1 agrees at 8 bases. CDR3 length: 14 residues. CDR1 and CDR2 (germline): SGHTA, FQGNSA. V lost 5 bases to trimming and J lost 5 bases; unmatched junction nucleotides: 7. The CDR3 sequence: CASSPSRTGTEAFF. The CDR3 region has the DNA TGTGCCAGCAGCCCCAGCAGGACAGGGACTGAAGCTTTCTTT.